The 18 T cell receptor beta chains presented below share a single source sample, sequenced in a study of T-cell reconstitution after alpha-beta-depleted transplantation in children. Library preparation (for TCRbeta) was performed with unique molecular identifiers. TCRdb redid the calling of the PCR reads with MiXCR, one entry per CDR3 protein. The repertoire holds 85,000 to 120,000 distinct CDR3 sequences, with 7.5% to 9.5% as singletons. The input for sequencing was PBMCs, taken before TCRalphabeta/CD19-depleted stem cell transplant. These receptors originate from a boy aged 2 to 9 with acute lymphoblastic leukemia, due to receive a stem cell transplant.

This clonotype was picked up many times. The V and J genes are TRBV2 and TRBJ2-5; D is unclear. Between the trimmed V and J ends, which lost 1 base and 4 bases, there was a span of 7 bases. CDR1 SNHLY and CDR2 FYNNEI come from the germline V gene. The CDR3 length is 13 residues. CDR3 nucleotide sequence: TGTGCCAGCAGTGAAGGGGCTGGAGAGACCCAGTACTTC. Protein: CASSEGAGETQYF.

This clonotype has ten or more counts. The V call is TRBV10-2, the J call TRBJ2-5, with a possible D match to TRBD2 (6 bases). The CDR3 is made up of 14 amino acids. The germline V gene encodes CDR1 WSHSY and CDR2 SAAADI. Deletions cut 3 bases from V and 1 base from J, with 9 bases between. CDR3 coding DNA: TGCGCCAGCAGTGAAGGTAGCGGCCAAGAGACCCAGTACTTC. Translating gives CASSEGSGQETQYF.

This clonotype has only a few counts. CDR3 residues: CASSPAGANTEAFF. CDR3 DNA: TGTGCCAGCAGTCCGGCCGGGGCCAACACTGAAGCTTTCTTT. This chain links TRBV12-3 or TRBV12-4 with TRBJ1-1, with a tentative D call TRBD1 (5 bases). This CDR3 region has 14 residues. V lost 5 bases to trimming and J lost 2 bases, with 12 bases between them.

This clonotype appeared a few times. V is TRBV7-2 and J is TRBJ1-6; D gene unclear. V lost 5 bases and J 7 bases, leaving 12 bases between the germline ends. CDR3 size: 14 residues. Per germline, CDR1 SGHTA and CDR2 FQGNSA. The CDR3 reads CASSPSPRNSPLHF. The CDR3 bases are TGTGCCAGCAGCCCCAGCCCCCGGAATTCACCCCTCCACTTT.

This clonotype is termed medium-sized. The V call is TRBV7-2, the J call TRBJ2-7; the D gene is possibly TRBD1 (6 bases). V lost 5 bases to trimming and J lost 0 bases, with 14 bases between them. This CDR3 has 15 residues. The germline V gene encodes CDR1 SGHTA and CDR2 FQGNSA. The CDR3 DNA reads TGTGCCAGCAGCGAGGCGACAGGTAGCTCCTACGAGCAGTACTTC. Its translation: CASSEATGSSYEQYF. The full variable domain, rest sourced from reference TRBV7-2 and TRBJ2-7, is GAGVSQSPSNKVTEKGKDVELRCDPISGHTALYWYRQSLGQGLEFLIYFQGNSAPDKSGLPSDRFSAERTGGSVSTLTIQRTQQEDSAVYLCASSEATGSSYEQYFGPGTRLTVT.

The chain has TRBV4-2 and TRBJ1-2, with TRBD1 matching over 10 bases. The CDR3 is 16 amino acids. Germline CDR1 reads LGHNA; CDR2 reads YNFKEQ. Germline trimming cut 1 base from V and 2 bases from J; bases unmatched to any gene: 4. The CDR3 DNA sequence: TGTGCCAGCAGCCAAGCTCGACAGGGGGCGAACTATGGCTACACCTTC. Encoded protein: CASSQARQGANYGYTF.

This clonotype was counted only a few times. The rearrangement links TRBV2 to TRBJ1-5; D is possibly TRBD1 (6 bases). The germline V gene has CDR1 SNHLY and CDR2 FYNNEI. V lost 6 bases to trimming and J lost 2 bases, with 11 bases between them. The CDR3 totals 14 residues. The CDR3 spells CASRPPGGNQPQHF. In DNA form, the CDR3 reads TGTGCCAGCAGGCCCCCAGGGGGCAATCAGCCCCAGCATTTT. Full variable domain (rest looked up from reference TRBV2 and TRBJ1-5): EPEVTQTPSHQVTQMGQEVILRCVPISNHLYFYWYRQILGQKVEFLVSFYNNEISEKSEIFDDQFSVERPDGSNFTLKIRSTKLEDSAMYFCASRPPGGNQPQHFGDGTRLSIL.

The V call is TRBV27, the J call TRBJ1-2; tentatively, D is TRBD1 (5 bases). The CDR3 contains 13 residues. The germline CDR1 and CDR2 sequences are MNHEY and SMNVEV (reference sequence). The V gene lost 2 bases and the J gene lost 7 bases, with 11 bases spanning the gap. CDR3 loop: CASSLEGRGGYTF. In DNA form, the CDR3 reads TGTGCCAGCAGTTTAGAGGGGAGGGGTGGCTACACCTTC.

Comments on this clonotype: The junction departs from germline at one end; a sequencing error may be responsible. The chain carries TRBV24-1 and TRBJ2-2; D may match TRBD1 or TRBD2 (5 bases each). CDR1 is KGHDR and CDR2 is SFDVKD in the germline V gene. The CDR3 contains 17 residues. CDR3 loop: CGTIDYDNGAPTGELFF. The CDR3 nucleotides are TGTGGCACCATTGATTATGACAACGGGGCCCCCACCGGGGAGCTGTTTTTT.

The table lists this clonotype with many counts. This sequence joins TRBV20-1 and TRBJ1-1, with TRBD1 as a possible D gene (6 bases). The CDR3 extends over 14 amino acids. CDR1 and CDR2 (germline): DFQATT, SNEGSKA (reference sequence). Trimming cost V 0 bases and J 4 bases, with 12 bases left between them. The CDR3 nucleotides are TGCAGTGCTAGAGATAGAGGGGGGGGCACTGAAGCTTTCTTT. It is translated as CSARDRGGGTEAFF.

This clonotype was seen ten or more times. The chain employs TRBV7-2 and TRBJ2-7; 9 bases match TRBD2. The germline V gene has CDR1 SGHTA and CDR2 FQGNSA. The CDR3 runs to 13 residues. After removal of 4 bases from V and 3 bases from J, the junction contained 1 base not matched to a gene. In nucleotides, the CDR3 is TGTGCCAGCAGCTCTAGCGGGAACTACGAGCAGTACTTC. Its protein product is CASSSSGNYEQYF.

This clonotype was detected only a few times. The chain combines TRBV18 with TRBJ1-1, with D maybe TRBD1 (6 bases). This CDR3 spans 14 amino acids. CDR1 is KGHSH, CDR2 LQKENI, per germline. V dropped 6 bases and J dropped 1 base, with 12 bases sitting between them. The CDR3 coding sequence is TGTGCCAGCTCCTACAGGGAGGGGAACACTGAAGCTTTCTTT. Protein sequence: CASSYREGNTEAFF.

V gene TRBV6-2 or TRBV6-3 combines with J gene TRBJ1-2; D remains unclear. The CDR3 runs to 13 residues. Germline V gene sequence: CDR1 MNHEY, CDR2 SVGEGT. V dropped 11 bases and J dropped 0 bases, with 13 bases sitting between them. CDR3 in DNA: TGTGCCTCGACGTACACATCTAACTATGGCTACACCTTC. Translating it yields CASTYTSNYGYTF.

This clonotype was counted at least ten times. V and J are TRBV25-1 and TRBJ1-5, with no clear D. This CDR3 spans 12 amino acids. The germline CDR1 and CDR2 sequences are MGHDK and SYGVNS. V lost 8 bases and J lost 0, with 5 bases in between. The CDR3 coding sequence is TGTGCCAGCTCGAATAGCAATCAGCCCCAGCATTTT. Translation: CASSNSNQPQHF.

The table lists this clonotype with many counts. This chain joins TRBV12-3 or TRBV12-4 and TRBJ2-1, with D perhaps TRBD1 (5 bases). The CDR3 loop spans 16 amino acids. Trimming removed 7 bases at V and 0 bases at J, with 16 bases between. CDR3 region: CASTTTGATSYNEQFF. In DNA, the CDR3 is TGTGCCAGCACCACAACAGGAGCCACCTCCTACAATGAGCAGTTCTTC.

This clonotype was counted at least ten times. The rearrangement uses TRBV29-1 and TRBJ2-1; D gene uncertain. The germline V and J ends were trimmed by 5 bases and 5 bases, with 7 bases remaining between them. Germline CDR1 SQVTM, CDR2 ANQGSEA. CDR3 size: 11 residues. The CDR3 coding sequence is TGCAGCGTTCTCCCCGACAATGAGCAGTTCTTC. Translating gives CSVLPDNEQFF.

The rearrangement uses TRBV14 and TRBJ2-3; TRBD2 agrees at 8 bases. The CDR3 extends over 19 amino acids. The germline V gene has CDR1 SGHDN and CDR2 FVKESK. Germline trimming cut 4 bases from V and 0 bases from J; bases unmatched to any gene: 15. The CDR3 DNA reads TGTGCCAGCAGCCCGGGGCTACCGGGGGGGCCTGCTAGCACAGATACGCAGTATTTT. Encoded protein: CASSPGLPGGPASTDTQYF.

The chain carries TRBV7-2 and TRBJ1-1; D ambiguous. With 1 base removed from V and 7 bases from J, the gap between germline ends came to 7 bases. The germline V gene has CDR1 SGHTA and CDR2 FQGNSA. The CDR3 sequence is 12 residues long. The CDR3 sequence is CASSLEGVEAFF. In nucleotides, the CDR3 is TGTGCCAGCAGCTTAGAGGGAGTTGAAGCTTTCTTT.